This T cell receptor (beta chain) was retrieved from a study of CXCR3-negative and CXCR3-positive naive CD8 T cells. General study results and limits: CXCR3-negative and CXCR3-positive naive cells shared comparable TRBV-TRBJ usage, but memory cells did not. The study found more hydrophobic TRB CDR3s in CXCR3-positive naive cells than in CXCR3-negative naive cells.

For this clonotype: The antigen is not known.

Among CD8+ T cells, naive ones were CD45RO-CCR7+CD27+CD95-. The TRB cDNA libraries were prepared by 5' RACE with UMI labels. Each CDR3 protein gets one entry in TCRdb, which reprocessed the 5' RACE reads and gives no DNA. Found here are under 85,000 distinct CDR3 sequences; the top ten clones hold about 0.62%. CDR3 length: 14 amino acids. CDR1 is LNHDA, CDR2 SQIVND, per germline (reference sequence). This receptor was identified in a human donor in good health. Some clones in this sample may be carry-over from other donors' samples. The rearrangement uses TRBV19 and TRBJ2-1; TCRdb indicates TRBD2, and absent DNA this call remains unverified. The sample taken for sequencing was naive CXCR3+ CD8+ T cells from blood. Subset denoted: CD45RO-CCR7+CD27+CD95- naive CD8+ T cells expressing CXCR3 (TNR3+). This CDR3 reads CASSISGIGNEQFF.